The 21 T cell receptor beta chains given below trace back to one sample, sequenced in a study of beta chain features in type 1 diabetes. Sequencing targeted expressed TCRB transcripts, as all isolated RNA had been reverse transcribed. Sequencing was performed with immunoSEQ multiplex PCR; in TCRdb, only in-frame clones are kept and a portion is missing. The repertoire includes about 53,000 clones, around 60% of them detected once, and approximately 0.29% sits in the top ten. Antigen specificity for these receptors is unknown. Study conclusions and caveats: Researchers report that Type 1 diabetes patients had moderately but significantly shorter TCRB CDR3s across all four CD4+ subsets.

The sequencing input was stem cell memory CD4+ T cells from blood. The receptor set was obtained from a woman aged 25 to 39 with type 1 diabetes.

The V call is TRBV5-1, the J call TRBJ2-3; the match to TRBD2 covers 14 bases. The CDR3 covers 16 residues. The V gene's germline CDR1 is SGHRS and CDR2 YFSETQ. After removal of 4 bases from V and 5 bases from J, the junction contained 6 bases not matched to a gene. The CDR3 bases are TGCGCCAGCAGCGCAGGACTAGCGGGAGGCGGAGATACGCAGTATTTT. It encodes CASSAGLAGGGDTQYF.

This rearrangement joins TRBV28 to TRBJ2-3, with 7 bases fitting TRBD1. Trimming cost V 7 bases and J 1 base; bases outside gene matches: 2. Germline CDR1 MDHEN, CDR2 SYDVKM. This CDR3 has 13 residues. CDR3 coding DNA: TGTGCCAGCAATGGACAGGGCACAGATACGCAGTATTTT. Its translation: CASNGQGTDTQYF.

The chain is built from TRBV5-4 and TRBJ2-1; TRBD2 matches at 7 bases. The junction had 5 bases not matched to a gene; V was cut back by 0 bases and J by 5 bases. The length of the CDR3 is 15 residues. Per germline, CDR1 SGHNT and CDR2 YYREEE (reference sequence). DNA for the CDR3: TGTGCCAGCAGCTTGGAACCTAGCGGCCACAATGAGCAGTTCTTC. Protein: CASSLEPSGHNEQFF.

The chain couples TRBV7-3 to TRBJ1-3, with TRBD1 matching over 7 bases. The length of the CDR3 is 15 residues. The V gene end was trimmed by 3 bases and the J gene end by 2 bases; junction bases not matched to a gene: 4. CDR1 SGHTA and CDR2 FQGTGA come from the germline V gene. The chain's CDR3 is CASSFRGQPGNTIYF. DNA for the CDR3: TGTGCCAGCAGCTTTAGGGGGCAGCCTGGAAACACCATATATTTT.

The chain uses TRBV19 and TRBJ2-3, with a possible D match to TRBD1 (5 bases). The V end was cut by 5 bases, the J end by 0 bases, with 15 bases between. The CDR3 has 16 amino acids. Germline loops: CDR1 LNHDA, CDR2 SQIVND (reference sequence). CDR3 sequence reads: CASSFSGATSTDTQYF. CDR3 bases: TGTGCCAGTAGTTTCAGTGGGGCCACTAGCACAGATACGCAGTATTTT.

This clone has just one count. The chain links TRBV18 to TRBJ2-1; TRBD1 might be the D (5 bases). The CDR3 contains 15 residues. In germline, CDR1 is KGHSH, CDR2 LQKENI. V shed 4 bases and J shed 5 bases, with 15 bases lying between them. The CDR3 nucleotides are TGTGCCAGCTCACTCAGGACAAGTCAAAACAATGAGCAGTTCTTC. Its translation is CASSLRTSQNNEQFF.

This clone was detected a few times. CDR3 nucleotides: TGTGCCAGCAGCTTGCTGAGCGGGAGCTACGAGCAGTACTTC. As protein: CASSLLSGSYEQYF. The genes are TRBV7-9 and TRBJ2-7, with 8 bases fitting TRBD2. The CDR3 runs to 14 residues. The V gene's germline CDR1 is SEHNR and CDR2 FQNEAQ (reference sequence). J gave up 3 bases and V 3 bases, and 4 bases lay outside the gene matches.

This clone was observed once. The genes are TRBV2 and TRBJ1-2, with D tentatively TRBD1 (6 bases). Germline V lookup: CDR1 SNHLY, CDR2 FYNNEI. The germline V and J ends were trimmed by 6 bases and 2 bases, with 13 bases remaining between them. The CDR3 has 14 residues. This CDR3 is CASRVEGGNYGYTF. CDR3 DNA: TGTGCCAGCAGAGTCGAAGGGGGAAACTATGGCTACACCTTC.

The chain has TRBV5-4 and TRBJ2-7; TRBD1 agrees at 9 bases. The germline V gene encodes CDR1 SGHNT and CDR2 YYREEE (reference sequence). J lost 4 bases, V lost 1 base, and 6 bases had no gene match. This CDR3 is 15 amino acids long. CDR3 loop: CASSLTGTGFYEQYF. For the CDR3, the DNA is TGTGCCAGCAGCTTGACCGGGACAGGGTTTTACGAGCAGTACTTC. The whole variable domain, remainder taken from reference TRBV5-4 and TRBJ2-7, is ETGVTQSPTHLIKTRGQQVTLRCSSQSGHNTVSWYQQALGQGPQFIFQYYREEENGRGNFPPRFSGLQFPNYSSELNVNALELDDSALYLCASSLTGTGFYEQYFGPGTRLTVT.

The V call is TRBV6-5, the J call TRBJ1-5; D remains ambiguous. The V end lost 3 bases, the J end lost 2 bases, and 5 bases lay between the germline ends. The CDR3 loop spans 13 amino acids. Germline V gives CDR1 MNHEY, CDR2 SVGAGI. The CDR3 region has the DNA TGTGCCAGCAGTTATCTCCGCAATCAGCCCCAGCATTTT. Amino acid sequence: CASSYLRNQPQHF.

About this clone itself: Other DNA sequences in this specimen translate into the identical CDR3. This chain connects TRBV5-1 to TRBJ1-2; D possibly corresponds to TRBD1 (5 bases). Germline V gives CDR1 SGHRS, CDR2 YFSETQ. V lost 5 bases, J lost 4 bases, and 9 bases lay in between. The CDR3 has 12 residues. The CDR3 reads CASSLDSYGYTF. The DNA for the CDR3 is TGCGCCAGCAGTCTCGACAGCTATGGCTACACCTTC.

The V gene is TRBV7-9, the J gene TRBJ1-4; TRBD1 matches 7 bases. Germline V gene data show CDR1 as SEHNR and CDR2 as FQNEAQ (reference sequence). After removal of 1 base from V and 8 bases from J, the junction contained 7 bases not matched to a gene. There are 15 residues in the CDR3. DNA for the CDR3: TGTGCCAGCAGCTTAGGTGACAGGGTAGGAGAAAAACTGTTTTTT. The encoded protein is CASSLGDRVGEKLFF.

V is TRBV7-6 and J is TRBJ1-1; possible D gene TRBD1, 6 bases. V was clipped by 1 base and J by 1 base, with 10 bases between them. CDR3 length equals 15 residues. Germline V gives CDR1 SGHVS, CDR2 FNYEAQ. The CDR3 nucleotides read TGTGCCAGCAGCTTAGTATGGGGGCAGAACACTGAAGCTTTCTTT. Translation gives CASSLVWGQNTEAFF.

The V call is TRBV7-2, the J call TRBJ2-5, with TRBD2 identical over 13 bases. There are 17 residues in the CDR3. Germline V gene sequence: CDR1 SGHTA, CDR2 FQGNSA. The V segment lost 4 bases and the J segment 5 bases; nucleotides outside the gene matches: 10. The DNA of the CDR3 is TGTGCCAGCAGCTCCCGGACTAGCGGGAGTTGGGGGGAGACCCAGTACTTC. Translating it yields CASSSRTSGSWGETQYF.

The chain joins TRBV7-9 to TRBJ2-7, with D possibly being TRBD2 (7 bases). The CDR3 is 13 amino acids. The ends were cut back, 0 bases at V and 5 bases at J, with 8 bases in the middle. The V gene's germline CDR1 is SEHNR and CDR2 FQNEAQ (reference sequence). CDR3 residues: CASSLAGGHEQYF. CDR3 nucleotide sequence: TGTGCCAGCAGCTTAGCGGGGGGGCACGAGCAGTACTTC.

This clone was detected only once. In nucleotides, the CDR3 is TGTGCCAGCAGCTATCATTCGGGACAGGGGAGCGGGGAGCTGTTTTTT. Its translation: CASSYHSGQGSGELFF. V usage is TRBV11-3 and J usage is TRBJ2-2; 10 bases agree with TRBD1. CDR3 length: 16 residues. Germline V gives CDR1 SGHNT, CDR2 YENEEA. V was clipped by 4 bases and J by 7 bases; unmatched bases: 9.

The V call is TRBV11-2, the J call TRBJ2-1; 7 nucleotides match TRBD1. The V segment lost 1 base and the J segment 0 bases; nucleotides outside the gene matches: 6. The CDR3 length is 17 residues. Germline V gives CDR1 SGHAT, CDR2 FQNNGV. CDR3 nucleotide sequence: TGTGCCAGCAGCTTAGGGACCTCAGGGGGCTCCTACAATGAGCAGTTCTTC. Translation: CASSLGTSGGSYNEQFF.

The chain has TRBV6-1 and TRBJ1-5, with D possibly TRBD1 on 5 matching bases. In germline, CDR1 is MNHNS, CDR2 SASEGT. V was pared by 4 bases and J by 0 bases, with 16 bases between. The length of the CDR3 is 17 residues. Here the CDR3 reads CASSVRQRLYSNQPQHF. Here the CDR3 DNA reads TGTGCCAGCAGTGTGCGACAGAGACTTTATAGCAATCAGCCCCAGCATTTT.

This chain connects TRBV5-4 to TRBJ2-5; TRBD2 matches 15 bases. The CDR3 length is 17 residues. Germline CDR1 reads SGHNT; CDR2 reads YYREEE (reference sequence). Losses at the gene ends were 0 bases for V and 5 bases for J; bases not matched to a gene: 5. The CDR3 region is CASSLASGLAGGETQYF. The CDR3 DNA sequence: TGTGCCAGCAGCTTGGCCTCGGGACTAGCGGGGGGTGAGACCCAGTACTTC.

The V gene is TRBV29-1, the J gene TRBJ1-2; a possible D gene is TRBD1 (5 bases). CDR3 length equals 13 residues. CDR1 is SQVTM and CDR2 is ANQGSEA in the germline V gene. Trimming cost V 0 bases and J 4 bases, with 9 bases left between them. The chain's CDR3 is CSVEDPQGYGYTF. In DNA, the CDR3 is TGCAGCGTTGAAGATCCCCAGGGCTATGGCTACACCTTC.

This rearrangement joins TRBV30 to TRBJ1-1; 9 positions agree with TRBD1. Germline V gene data show CDR1 as GTSNPN and CDR2 as SVGIG (reference sequence). The CDR3 covers 14 residues. J lost 5 bases, V lost 4 bases, and 8 bases had no gene match. CDR3 DNA: TGTGCCTGGACCACCCTGACAGGGGGAACTGAAGCTTTCTTT. Protein: CAWTTLTGGTEAFF.